Below, 22 T cell receptor beta chains from the same sample are listed, as sequenced in a study of OX40 agonist ivuxolimab in advanced cancers. Profiling relied on immunoSEQ multiplex PCR, and the TCRdb table lists in-frame clones only, not all of them. Of tens of thousands of clones in the sample, approximately 92% were seen once. The starting material was CD4+ or CD8+ T cells sorted from blood, obtained in a trial of the OX40 agonist ivuxolimab. Receptor source: an adult with an advanced solid tumor such as melanoma, head and neck, liver or kidney cancer.

As DNA, the CDR3 is TGTGCCAGCAGCCAAGGAGGGGCGGGTCAGCCCCAGCATTTT. Protein: CASSQGGAGQPQHF. J is TRBJ1-5 and V is TRBV14; D might be TRBD1 (5 bases). Germline V CDR1 and CDR2: SGHDN, FVKESK. Trimming took 1 base from V and 6 from J, leaving 10 bases between them. The CDR3 covers 14 residues.

The chain uses TRBV30 and TRBJ1-1, with TRBD1 as a possible D gene (6 bases). Trimming shortened V by 5 bases and J by 5 bases, and 21 bases separated the two germline ends. The CDR3 totals 15 residues. The germline gives CDR1 GTSNPN, CDR2 SVGIG (reference sequence). CDR3 sequence (DNA): TGTGCCTGGGCGCCCGGGGTAGGGGGTCAAACTGAAGCTTTCTTT. Translation: CAWAPGVGGQTEAFF.

J is TRBJ1-6 and V is TRBV13, with D possibly matching TRBD1 (6 bases). The CDR3 extends over 16 amino acids. Germline assignment: CDR1 PRHDT and CDR2 FYEKMQ (reference sequence). Trimming removed 0 bases from V and 3 bases from J, with 9 bases in between. CDR3 bases: TGTGCCAGCAGCTTAGGGGGGGCTGGCTATAATTCACCCCTCCACTTT. Protein sequence: CASSLGGAGYNSPLHF.

This rearrangement joins TRBV6-5 to TRBJ2-7, with D possibly called TRBD1 or TRBD2 (7 bases each). V lost 0 bases and J 6 bases, leaving 12 bases between the germline ends. CDR1 and CDR2 (germline): MNHEY, SVGAGI. The CDR3 totals 14 residues. CDR3 in DNA: TGTGCCAGCAGTTACTCAGCAGGGGGGGCCGAGCAGTACTTC. This sequence encodes CASSYSAGGAEQYF.

The J gene is TRBJ2-4, the V gene TRBV5-1; D is possibly TRBD1 (5 bases). Germline assignment: CDR1 SGHRS and CDR2 YFSETQ. The length of the CDR3 is 13 residues. The V end lost 3 bases, the J end lost 8 bases, and 12 bases lay between the germline ends. The CDR3 DNA follows: TGCGCCAGCAGCTGGGTGGGGCGAGACATTCAGTACTTC. As protein: CASSWVGRDIQYF.

The chain uses TRBV4-3 and TRBJ2-3, with 14 bases lining up with TRBD2. V was clipped by 0 bases and J by 6 bases; unmatched bases: 5. Germline V gives CDR1 LGHNA, CDR2 YSLEER. The CDR3 length is 17 residues. The DNA for the CDR3 is TGCGCCAGCAGCCAAGATGGACTAGCGGGGGGTTCGGATACGCAGTATTTT. Its protein product is CASSQDGLAGGSDTQYF.

The V gene is TRBV7-9, the J gene TRBJ1-6; D might be TRBD1 (6 bases). The length of the CDR3 is 13 residues. Germline CDR1 is SEHNR and CDR2 is FQNEAQ (reference sequence). V was pared by 8 bases and J by 6 bases, with 11 bases between. The CDR3 nucleotides are TGTGCCAGCGGAGGGGGTTCTAATTCACCCCTCCACTTT. It specifies CASGGGSNSPLHF.

The V gene is TRBV14, the J gene TRBJ2-7; D gene unclear. Trimming stripped 0 bases from V and 7 bases from J, with 4 bases between. Germline V gives CDR1 SGHDN, CDR2 FVKESK. This CDR3 has 11 amino acids. CDR3 residues: CASSQEIEQYF. The CDR3 coding sequence is TGTGCCAGCAGCCAAGAAATTGAGCAGTACTTC.

The chain recombines TRBV6-1 with TRBJ2-5, with a weak D call TRBD1 (6 bases). This CDR3 has 16 amino acids. Germline V CDR1 and CDR2: MNHNS, SASEGT. Trimming stripped 4 bases from V and 1 base from J, with 16 bases between. CDR3 sequence: CASSGYSGDLQETQYF. The DNA of the CDR3 is TGTGCCAGCAGTGGTTACTCAGGGGACCTCCAAGAGACCCAGTACTTC.

V and J are TRBV11-1 and TRBJ2-1; maybe TRBD2 (5 bases). Per germline, CDR1 SGHAT and CDR2 FQDESV (reference sequence). V was cut by 3 bases and J by 4 bases, with 10 bases left in between. This CDR3 contains 14 residues. The CDR3 here is CASSLAEGYNEQFF. CDR3 sequence (DNA): TGTGCCAGCAGCTTGGCCGAGGGATACAATGAGCAGTTCTTC.

The V and J genes are TRBV2 and TRBJ1-2; 7 nucleotides line up with TRBD1. Germline trimming cut 6 bases from V and 6 bases from J; bases unmatched to any gene: 4. Looked up from germline, CDR1 is SNHLY and CDR2 is FYNNEI. This CDR3 contains 12 residues. CDR3 sequence reads: CASREGAHGYTF. CDR3 in DNA: TGTGCCAGCAGGGAGGGGGCGCATGGCTACACCTTC. The complete variable domain, with remaining parts taken from reference TRBV2 and TRBJ1-2, reads EPEVTQTPSHQVTQMGQEVILRCVPISNHLYFYWYRQILGQKVEFLVSFYNNEISEKSEIFDDQFSVERPDGSNFTLKIRSTKLEDSAMYFCASREGAHGYTFGSGTRLTVV.

The chain links TRBV9 to TRBJ2-1; no reliable D call. Germline CDR1 and CDR2: SGDLS and YYNGEE. The CDR3 spans 15 residues. The V end was cut by 0 bases, the J end by 8 bases, with 15 bases between. CDR3 residues: CASSVEPSKVHEQFF. The CDR3 DNA reads TGTGCCAGCAGCGTAGAGCCCAGCAAAGTACATGAGCAGTTCTTC.

The chain is built from TRBV19 and TRBJ1-4; D not certain. This CDR3 spans 15 amino acids. The V end was cut by 3 bases, the J end by 0 bases, with 8 bases between. Germline CDR1 LNHDA, CDR2 SQIVND (reference sequence). CDR3 nucleotide sequence: TGTGCCAGTAGTATTCGCGGCGCAACTAATGAAAAACTGTTTTTT. It encodes CASSIRGATNEKLFF.

V gene TRBV13 combines with J gene TRBJ1-2, with D perhaps TRBD1 (6 bases). CDR1 and CDR2 from the germline V gene are PRHDT and FYEKMQ (reference sequence). The CDR3 extends over 14 amino acids. V lost 4 bases and J lost 6, with 15 bases in between. The CDR3 protein is CASSSQGILDGYTF. CDR3 in DNA: TGTGCCAGCAGCTCACAGGGTATCTTAGATGGCTACACCTTC. The full variable domain, rest sourced from reference TRBV13 and TRBJ1-2, is AAGVIQSPRHLIKEKRETATLKCYPIPRHDTVYWYQQGPGQDPQFLISFYEKMQSDKGSIPDRFSAQQFSDYHSELNMSSLELGDSALYFCASSSQGILDGYTFGSGTRLTVV.

The chain employs TRBV27 and TRBJ1-3, with D possibly TRBD1 on 6 matching bases. This CDR3 is built from 14 residues. Germline V CDR1 and CDR2: MNHEY, SMNVEV (reference sequence). V lost 3 bases, J lost 4 bases, and 10 bases lay in between. CDR3 loop: CASSFSGVGNTIYF. The CDR3, as DNA: TGTGCCAGCAGTTTTTCAGGGGTCGGAAACACCATATATTTT.

V usage is TRBV5-4 and J usage is TRBJ2-1; possible D gene TRBD2, 6 bases. CDR3 length equals 15 residues. Germline loops: CDR1 SGHNT, CDR2 YYREEE (reference sequence). Trimming took 2 bases from V and 2 from J, leaving 11 bases between them. CDR3 sequence reads: CASSLSGVPYNEQFF. CDR3 DNA: TGTGCCAGCAGCTTATCGGGGGTTCCCTACAATGAGCAGTTCTTC.

This clone has only one observation. This chain joins TRBV4-1 and TRBJ1-5; D not certain. Germline V gene sequence: CDR1 MGHRA, CDR2 YSYEKL. Trimming cost V 0 bases and J 5 bases, with 14 bases left between them. The CDR3 totals 16 residues. CDR3 nucleotide sequence: TGCGCCAGCAGCCAAGATCTGTACAGCCCCTATCAGCCCCAGCATTTT. Translated: CASSQDLYSPYQPQHF.

The chain joins TRBV7-9 to TRBJ2-1; TRBD1 aligns across 7 bases. Germline lookup yields CDR1 SEHNR and CDR2 FQNEAQ (reference sequence). The trim removed 1 base at V and 4 bases at J, leaving 4 bases unmatched. The CDR3 runs 15 residues. CDR3 sequence reads: CASSLGGTAYNEQFF. The CDR3 nucleotides are TGTGCCAGCAGCTTAGGAGGGACAGCTTACAATGAGCAGTTCTTC. The whole variable domain, filled in from reference TRBV7-9 and TRBJ2-1, reads DTGVSQNPRHKITKRGQNVTFRCDPISEHNRLYWYRQTLGQGPEFLTYFQNEAQLEKSRLLSDRFSAERPKGSFSTLEIQRTEQGDSAMYLCASSLGGTAYNEQFFGPGTRLTVL.

This rearrangement joins TRBV9 to TRBJ2-3; maybe TRBD2 (6 bases). CDR3 length: 13 amino acids. V shed 5 bases and J shed 0 bases, with 7 bases lying between them. From germline, CDR1 is SGDLS and CDR2 YYNGEE. Written as DNA, the CDR3 is TGTGCCAGCAGGGCGGGGAGCACAGATACGCAGTATTTT. The encoded protein is CASRAGSTDTQYF.

This clone was picked up one time. The chain carries TRBV11-2 and TRBJ2-7; D is possibly TRBD2 (5 bases). The CDR3 loop spans 11 amino acids. V lost 6 bases, J lost 6 bases, and 9 bases lay in between. The germline gives CDR1 SGHAT, CDR2 FQNNGV. This chain's CDR3 is CASRKAGEQYF. The CDR3 DNA reads as TGTGCCAGCAGGAAGGCGGGCGAGCAGTACTTC.

J is TRBJ2-1 and V is TRBV7-9; D call uncertain. Trimming removed 5 bases from V and 0 bases from J, with 11 bases in between. The CDR3 loop spans 15 amino acids. The germline gives CDR1 SEHNR, CDR2 FQNEAQ (reference sequence). CDR3 amino acids: CASSPVGSSYNEQFF. The CDR3 DNA sequence: TGTGCCAGCAGCCCCGTGGGCAGCTCCTACAATGAGCAGTTCTTC. Full variable domain (remainder filled in from reference TRBV7-9 and TRBJ2-1): DTGVSQNPRHKITKRGQNVTFRCDPISEHNRLYWYRQTLGQGPEFLTYFQNEAQLEKSRLLSDRFSAERPKGSFSTLEIQRTEQGDSAMYLCASSPVGSSYNEQFFGPGTRLTVL.

This chain uses TRBV2 with TRBJ2-5, with TRBD2 matching over 10 bases. The V gene end was trimmed by 3 bases and the J gene end by 5 bases; junction bases not matched to a gene: 9. CDR1 is SNHLY and CDR2 is FYNNEI in the germline V gene. The CDR3 runs 16 residues. The CDR3 nucleotides read TGTGCCAGCAGTGAGGAGCTAGCGGGGGTTAGTGAGACCCAGTACTTC. Its translation is CASSEELAGVSETQYF. Using reference TRBV2 and TRBJ2-5 for the parts outside the CDR3, the full variable domain is EPEVTQTPSHQVTQMGQEVILRCVPISNHLYFYWYRQILGQKVEFLVSFYNNEISEKSEIFDDQFSVERPDGSNFTLKIRSTKLEDSAMYFCASSEELAGVSETQYFGPGTRLLVL.